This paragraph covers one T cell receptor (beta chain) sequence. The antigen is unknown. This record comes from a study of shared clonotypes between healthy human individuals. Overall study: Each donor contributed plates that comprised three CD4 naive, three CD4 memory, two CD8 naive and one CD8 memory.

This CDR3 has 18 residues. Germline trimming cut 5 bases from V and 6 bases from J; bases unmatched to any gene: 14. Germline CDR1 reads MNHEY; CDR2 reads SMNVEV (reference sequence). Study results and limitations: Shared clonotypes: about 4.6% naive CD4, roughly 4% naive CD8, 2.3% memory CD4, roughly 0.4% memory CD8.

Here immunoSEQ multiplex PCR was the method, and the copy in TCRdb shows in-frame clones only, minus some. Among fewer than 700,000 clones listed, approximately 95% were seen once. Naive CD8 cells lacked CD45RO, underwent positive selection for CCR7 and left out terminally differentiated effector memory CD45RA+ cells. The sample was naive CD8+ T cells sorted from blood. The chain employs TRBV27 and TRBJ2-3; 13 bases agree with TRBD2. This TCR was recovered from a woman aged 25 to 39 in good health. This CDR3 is CASSLPGLAGRAGDTQYF. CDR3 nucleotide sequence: TGTGCCAGCAGTCTTCCGGGACTAGCGGGACGCGCGGGGGATACGCAGTATTTT.